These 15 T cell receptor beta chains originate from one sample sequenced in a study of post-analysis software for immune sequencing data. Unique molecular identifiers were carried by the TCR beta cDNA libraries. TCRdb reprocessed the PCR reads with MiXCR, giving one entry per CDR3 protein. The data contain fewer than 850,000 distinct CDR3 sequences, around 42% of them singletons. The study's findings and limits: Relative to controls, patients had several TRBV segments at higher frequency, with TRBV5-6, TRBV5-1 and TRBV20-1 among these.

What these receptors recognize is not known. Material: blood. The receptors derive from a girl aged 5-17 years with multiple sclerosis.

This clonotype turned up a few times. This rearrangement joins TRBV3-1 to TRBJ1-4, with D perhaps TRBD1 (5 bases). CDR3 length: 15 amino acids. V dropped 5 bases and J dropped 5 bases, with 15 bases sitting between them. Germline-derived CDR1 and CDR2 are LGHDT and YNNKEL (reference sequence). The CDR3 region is CASSGTGLENEKLFF. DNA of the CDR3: TGTGCCAGCAGCGGGACGGGATTAGAGAATGAAAAACTGTTTTTT.

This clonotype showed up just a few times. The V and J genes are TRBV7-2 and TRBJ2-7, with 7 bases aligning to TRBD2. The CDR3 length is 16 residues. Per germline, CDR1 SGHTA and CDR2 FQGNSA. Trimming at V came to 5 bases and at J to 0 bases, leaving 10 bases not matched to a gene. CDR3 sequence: CASSHQSGTVSYEQYF. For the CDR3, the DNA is TGTGCCAGCAGCCACCAGAGCGGGACGGTCTCCTACGAGCAGTACTTC.

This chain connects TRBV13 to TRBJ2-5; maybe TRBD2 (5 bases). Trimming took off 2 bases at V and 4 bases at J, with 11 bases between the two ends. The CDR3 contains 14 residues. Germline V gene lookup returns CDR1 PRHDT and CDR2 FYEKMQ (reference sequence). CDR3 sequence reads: CASSLRGLRETQYF. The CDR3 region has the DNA TGTGCCAGCAGCTTACGGGGTTTGCGAGAGACCCAGTACTTC. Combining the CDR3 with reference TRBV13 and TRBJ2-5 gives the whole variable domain AAGVIQSPRHLIKEKRETATLKCYPIPRHDTVYWYQQGPGQDPQFLISFYEKMQSDKGSIPDRFSAQQFSDYHSELNMSSLELGDSALYFCASSLRGLRETQYFGPGTRLLVL.

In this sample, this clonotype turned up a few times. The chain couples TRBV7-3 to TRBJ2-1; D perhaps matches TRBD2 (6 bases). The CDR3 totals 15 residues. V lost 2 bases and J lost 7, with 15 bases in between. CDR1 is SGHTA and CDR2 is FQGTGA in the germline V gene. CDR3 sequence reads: CASSLSGRSHNEQFF. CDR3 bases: TGTGCCAGCAGCTTATCCGGGAGAAGTCATAATGAGCAGTTCTTC.

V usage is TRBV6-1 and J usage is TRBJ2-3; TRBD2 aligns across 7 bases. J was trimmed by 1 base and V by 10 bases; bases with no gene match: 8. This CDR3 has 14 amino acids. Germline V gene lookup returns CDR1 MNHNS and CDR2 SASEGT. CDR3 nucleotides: TGTGCCACCAATGGGGCGGGAGGCACAGATACGCAGTATTTT. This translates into CATNGAGGTDTQYF.

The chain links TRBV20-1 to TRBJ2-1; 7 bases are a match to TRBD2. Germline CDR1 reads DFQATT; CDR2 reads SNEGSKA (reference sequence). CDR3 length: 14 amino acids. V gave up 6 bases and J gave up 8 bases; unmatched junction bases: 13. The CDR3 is CSAGGTEAGDEQFF. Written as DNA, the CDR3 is TGCAGTGCGGGCGGTACTGAGGCGGGAGATGAGCAGTTCTTC.

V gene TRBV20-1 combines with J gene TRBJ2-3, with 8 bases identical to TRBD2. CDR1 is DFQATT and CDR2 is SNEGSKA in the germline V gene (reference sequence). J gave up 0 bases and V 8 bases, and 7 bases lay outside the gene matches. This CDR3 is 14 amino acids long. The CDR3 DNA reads TGCAGTCTAGCGGGCACTACTAGCACAGATACGCAGTATTTT. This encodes CSLAGTTSTDTQYF.

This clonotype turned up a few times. CDR3 in amino acids: CASSHHTGNGYTF. CDR3 in DNA: TGTGCCAGCAGCCATCACACAGGGAATGGCTACACCTTC. This chain links TRBV3-1 with TRBJ1-2; perhaps TRBD1 as D (6 bases). Per the germline V gene, CDR1 is LGHDT and CDR2 is YNNKEL (reference sequence). The CDR3 is 13 amino acids. V lost 3 bases, J lost 6 bases, and 11 bases lay in between.

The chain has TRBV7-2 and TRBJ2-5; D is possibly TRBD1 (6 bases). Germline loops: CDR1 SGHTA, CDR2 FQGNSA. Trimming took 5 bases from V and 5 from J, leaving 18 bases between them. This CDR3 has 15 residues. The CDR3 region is CASSPLDSLFETQYF. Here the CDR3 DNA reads TGTGCCAGCAGCCCCCTGGACAGCCTCTTCGAGACCCAGTACTTC.

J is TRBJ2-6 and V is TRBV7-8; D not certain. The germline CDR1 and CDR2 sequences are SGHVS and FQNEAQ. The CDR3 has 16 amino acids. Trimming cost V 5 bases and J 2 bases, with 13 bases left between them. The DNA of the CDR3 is TGTGCCAGCAGCCCTTTCGTCCTCCCTGGGGCCAACGTCCTGACTTTC. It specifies CASSPFVLPGANVLTF.

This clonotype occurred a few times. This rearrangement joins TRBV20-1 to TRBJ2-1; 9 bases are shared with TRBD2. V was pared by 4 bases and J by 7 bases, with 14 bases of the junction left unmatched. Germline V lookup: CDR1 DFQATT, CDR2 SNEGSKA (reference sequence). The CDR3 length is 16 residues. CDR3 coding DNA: TGCAGTGCTAAGAGGACGGCGGGAGGGTGGGTAAATGAGCAGTTCTTC. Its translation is CSAKRTAGGWVNEQFF.

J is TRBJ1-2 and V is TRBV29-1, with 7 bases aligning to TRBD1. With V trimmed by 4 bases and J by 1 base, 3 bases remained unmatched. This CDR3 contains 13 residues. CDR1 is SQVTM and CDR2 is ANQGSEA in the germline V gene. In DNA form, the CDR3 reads TGCAGCGTTGGACAGGGTAGTAACTATGGCTACACCTTC. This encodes CSVGQGSNYGYTF. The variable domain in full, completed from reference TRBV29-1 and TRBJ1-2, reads SAVISQKPSRDICQRGTSLTIQCQVDSQVTMMFWYRQQPGQSLTLIATANQGSEATYESGFVIDKFPISRPNLTFSTLTVSNMSPEDSSIYLCSVGQGSNYGYTFGSGTRLTVV.

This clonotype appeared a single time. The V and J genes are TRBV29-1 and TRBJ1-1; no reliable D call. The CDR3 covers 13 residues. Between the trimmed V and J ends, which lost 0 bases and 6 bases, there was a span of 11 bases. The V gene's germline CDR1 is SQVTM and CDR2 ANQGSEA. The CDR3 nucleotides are TGCAGCGTTGAAGACGGCATAAGGCCTGAAGCTTTCTTT. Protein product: CSVEDGIRPEAFF.

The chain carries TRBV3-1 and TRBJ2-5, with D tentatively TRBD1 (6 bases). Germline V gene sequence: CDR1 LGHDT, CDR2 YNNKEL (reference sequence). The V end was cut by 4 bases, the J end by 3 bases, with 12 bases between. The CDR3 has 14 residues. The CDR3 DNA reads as TGTGCCAGCAGCCCACGTGACAGGAAAGAGACCCAGTACTTC. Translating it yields CASSPRDRKETQYF.

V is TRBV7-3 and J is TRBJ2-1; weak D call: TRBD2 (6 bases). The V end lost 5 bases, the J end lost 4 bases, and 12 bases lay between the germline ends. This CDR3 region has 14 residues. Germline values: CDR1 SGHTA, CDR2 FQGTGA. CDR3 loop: CASSPEEGYNEQFF. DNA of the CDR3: TGTGCCAGCAGCCCCGAGGAGGGGTACAATGAGCAGTTCTTC.